This T cell receptor (beta chain) was recovered during a study of cytomegalovirus exposure and HLA in healthy donors (dated by TCRdb to about 2017). Study-level background: An earlier analysis of some 500 of the donors reported roughly 270 Gb of sequence data and some 120 million unique TCR beta sequences from around 200 million T cells. An early release that covered about 600 HLA-typed donors contained about 290 gigabases of sequencing data and 80 million or so unique TCR sequences. Among the approximately 400 genotyped donors, around 79% belonged to the genetic ancestry cluster associated with self-reported Caucasian donors. The aim of the study was to test whether cataloging public T cell receptors could identify signatures of past pathogen exposure. The study profiled the T cell repertoires of fewer than 850 subjects by immunosequencing and related them to cytomegalovirus serostatus. A separate validation cohort of approximately 120 different subjects was used in addition to the approximately 700-subject first cohort. High-throughput TCR immunosequencing, statistical association of individual TCRs with disease status, and machine learning were combined to predict cytomegalovirus infection status. In a later analysis, previously published TCR beta repertoires from fewer than 750 donors were re-analyzed and high-resolution HLA genotyping was added so that TCR occurrence patterns could be studied. The later analysis used no new phenotypic data to find candidate immune exposures, relying instead on TCR beta sequences and their occurrence across donors. In an earlier analysis of 587 of the donors, high-throughput TCR beta sequencing was used to judge whether each TCR beta V gene segment behaved as functional or pseudogenic. Donor age, sex, ethnicity and CMV serostatus were compiled alongside the repertoire data. In a later genetic analysis, genome-wide SNP genotypes for 398 of the 666 donors were used, and that subset was treated as a discovery cohort. Every discovery cohort repertoire had been produced on one sequencing platform. HLA typing included class I and class II loci at four-digit resolution. Typing coverage varied by locus: 629-630 donors for A, B, C, DRB1 and DQB1; more than 500 for DQA1; over 600 for DPA1; 450 to 480 for DPB1. About five DR-DQ haplotypes were treated as single units for association and clustering because of strong linkage in the cohort. Among 398 genotyped donors of the cohort, an average of about 240,000 unique TCR beta nucleotide sequences were sequenced per donor, around 18% of them non-productive.

The germline V gene encodes CDR1 SNHLY and CDR2 FYNNEI. The CDR3 covers 15 residues, taking in both the cysteine and the phenylalanine. This entry keeps only the CDR3 DNA: 45 bases, framed from base 1. After removal of 5 bases from V and 8 bases from J, the junction retains 12 bases not matched to a gene. Library preparation used the immunoSEQ multiplex PCR assay. For the multiplex PCR, a mixture combining 60 forward primers for TCR Vbeta segments and 13 reverse primers for TCR Jbeta segments was used. The CDR3 region of rearranged TCR beta genes was amplified from genomic DNA with a multiplex PCR assay. Amplified TCR beta libraries were sequenced as 87-base-pair reads on the Illumina HiSeq System. The original methods were these. In a later analysis, around 80 million unique TCR beta chains were counted across the 650 to 700 repertoires, and around 10 million of these chains were shared by at least two donors. Raw reads were error-corrected and collapsed into unique sequences by a nearest-neighbor algorithm in which closely related sequences were merged to remove PCR and sequencing errors. V, D and J gene segments were assigned by aligning CDR3 sequences to IMGT reference sequences. For a sequence to be retained, at least a six-nucleotide match to both a V gene segment and a J gene segment was required. Rearrangements were classified as productive when the CDR3 lacked stop codons and remained in frame with V and J, and all other rearrangements were classified as non-productive. Following IMGT convention, CDR3 was defined as the stretch from the second conserved V-encoded cysteine to the conserved J-encoded phenylalanine. In an earlier analysis of around 600 of the donors, sequences lacking an unambiguous match to a single V gene segment were excluded. In an earlier analysis of approximately 560 of the donors, a V segment was called functional when productive rearrangements were above 56.7%, and segregating when the standard deviation between donors exceeded 5%. A statistical classification framework was developed to diagnose cytomegalovirus status using the catalog of TCR beta chain sequences. In a later analysis, TCR nucleotide sequences were compared against IMGT/GENE-DB human TR gene sequences so that V and J genes could be assigned. The TCRdist pipeline was used in a later analysis to assign CDR3 sequences and most-parsimonious VDJ recombination scenarios. A later analysis defined each TCR beta chain by its CDR3 amino acid sequence plus V-gene family, and excluded reads lacking a unique V-gene family. A later analysis removed 450 to 600 highly shared, low-generation-probability nucleotide sequences to deal with suspected cross-contamination and a sequencing artifact. A later analysis calculated a clonal expansion index for each public chain from normalized within-repertoire ranks of inferred template counts. In a later analysis, generation probabilities were computed with a VDJ recombination model fitted to out-of-frame rearrangements, and the resulting probabilities were checked against IGoR. A later analysis scored TCR-TCR, TCR-HLA and TCR-CMV co-occurrence with hypergeometric tests, applying a repertoire-size bias correction to TCR pairs. In a later analysis, false discovery rates were estimated by permuting HLA or CMV assignments 20 times. In a later analysis, co-occurring TCRs were grouped with DBSCAN, and TCRdist sequence similarity was added when clustering was performed within HLA-allele-positive subsets. For co-occurrence clustering, repertoires with fewer than 30,000 or more than 120,000 public chains were excluded, along with about five repertoires with anomalous nucleotide sharing. In TCRdb, the immuneACCESS table is reduced to in-frame sequences with V and J assigned. These tables do not hold every clone; where another copy was compared, an unresolved V gene accounts for under half, and the others remain unexplained. Clone size and the V and J calls come from that table; the DNA yielded D and trimming. Across this sample there are about 170,000 clones, with around four fifths seen only once. Jointly, the top ten make up more than 4% of the sample.

As for this clone: The target of this receptor is not known. Base qualities are not provided; no much larger clone lies one nucleotide away.

The cohort was made up of several hundred healthy bone marrow donors. At the time of sampling, all cohort members were nominally healthy, though unrecorded immune exposures were likely present. The donor was CMV seropositive and belonged to the group of more than 250 seropositive cohort members. Each donor provided a peripheral blood sample, and peripheral blood mononuclear cells were used for TCR beta sequencing. The Qiagen DNeasy Blood Extraction Kit was used to extract genomic DNA from the blood cell samples. The investigation overall reported the following: In a later analysis, TCR association rates were found to vary across HLA loci, with the most associated TCRs seen for DRB1 alleles and the fewest for HLA-C alleles. In a later analysis, several top co-occurrence clusters were reported to appear linked to parvovirus B19, influenza, CMV and Epstein-Barr virus. The study listed 150 to 200 TCR beta chains as associated with cytomegalovirus. In an earlier analysis of under 600 of the donors, most TCR beta V segments were observed in productive rearrangements about 87% or about 30% of the time, broadly matching IMGT annotations. A further reported finding was that TCR beta sequences accurately predicted the HLA-A and HLA-B alleles for most subjects in the first cohort. Correlated functional status among segregating V segments might reflect linkage disequilibrium, but an unknown experimental factor could not be ruled out. Specific HLA alleles were associated with 15,000 to 20,000 TCR beta sequences at a false discovery rate of 0.05 in a later analysis. Because some donors lacked HLA typing at each locus, the association tests relied only on the typed subset. Compared with equally common non-associated chains, HLA-associated TCR beta chains in a later analysis were more clonally expanded and had lower generation probabilities. In a later genetic analysis, a missense DCLRE1C variant was associated with V-gene and J-gene trimming of TCR beta chains, and the association was replicated in an independent cohort. The 87-base-pair reads could not distinguish some IMGT-functional V segments, including TRBV6-2 and TRBV6-3, so those segments were excluded. The sequencing pipeline was judged likely to have produced a cluster of highly shared sequence variants as a technical artifact. Three of the identified cytomegalovirus-associated TCR beta chains were confirmed in vitro to be specific for cytomegalovirus antigens. A later genetic analysis reported fewer N-insertions in productive TCRs among donors in an Asian-associated ancestry cluster than the approximately 700-donor mean. The cohort was sequenced for TCR beta chains only, and without alpha or paired-chain data the features that could be detected were limited. Because counts were too low, roughly 18 rarely observed V segments, including chromosome 9 orphons, were left out of the earlier analysis of some 640 of the donors. Strong co-occurrence of HLA alleles, especially DR and DQ, made assigning TCR associations to individual alleles difficult. The classifier was reported to diagnose cytomegalovirus status with high specificity and sensitivity in both the original and validation cohorts. A later analysis found that most CMV-associated TCR beta chains appeared HLA-restricted, with HLA associations seemingly driven largely by CMV exposure. While some public TCRs were present in many individuals, most TCR sequences turned up only very rarely across donors. The authors suggested that the approach could potentially be generalized to other disease states and immunological phenotypes. Sequencing depth was assumed to be roughly uniform across donors in the presence/absence analyses, though that assumption may not hold. The only immune exposure information available for the cohort was CMV serostatus.

The source material was PBMCs. This chain is built from TRBV2 and TRBJ1-5; 7 central bases correspond to TRBD1. This receptor was taken from a girl aged 5 to 17 in good health and CMV-seropositive. CDR3 protein: CASSYRDSGFEPQHF. In nucleotides, the sequence is TGTGCCAGCAGTTACCGGGACAGCGGTTTTGAGCCCCAGCATTTT. Extended through the reference TRBV2 and TRBJ1-5 proteins, this CDR3 yields the full variable domain: EPEVTQTPSHQVTQMGQEVILRCVPISNHLYFYWYRQILGQKVEFLVSFYNNEISEKSEIFDDQFSVERPDGSNFTLKIRSTKLEDSAMYFCASSYRDSGFEPQHFGDGTRLSIL.